Shown below are 25 T cell receptor beta chains from a single sample sequenced in a study of metastatic and nonmetastatic thyroid tumors (dated by TCRdb to 2018 to 2020). Receptor amplification or capture employed PCR. Sequencing relied on an Illumina HiSeq 4000. TCRdb's own reprocessing of the public reads used fastp at Q25 and MiXCR and kept productive beta chains. Within this sample are approximately 18,000 clones, with 20% to 30% of them counted one time only. In total, the top ten clones hold 20% to 25% of the sample. Before undergoing thyroid surgery, none of the patients had been given any kind of treatment. The sequenced sample was tumor tissue. These receptors all stem from a female donor with papillary thyroid cancer or a benign thyroid nodule (not recorded which). Some clones in this sample may be carry-over from other donors' samples.

This clone was counted between two and nine times. In nucleotides, the CDR3 is TGTGCCAGCAGTGTATGGACTACCGGTTACGAGCAGTACTTC. This codes for CASSVWTTGYEQYF. V and J are TRBV2 and TRBJ2-7; possible D gene TRBD2, 6 bases. This CDR3 has 14 amino acids. In germline, CDR1 is SNHLY, CDR2 FYNNEI. The V end was cut by 4 bases, the J end by 4 bases, with 14 bases between. Full variable domain (missing parts from reference TRBV2 and TRBJ2-7): EPEVTQTPSHQVTQMGQEVILRCVPISNHLYFYWYRQILGQKVEFLVSFYNNEISEKSEIFDDQFSVERPDGSNFTLKIRSTKLEDSAMYFCASSVWTTGYEQYFGPGTRLTVT.

This clone was seen a few times. A much larger clone is a single base away; this may be a read error. Other nucleotide sequences from this sample produce the same CDR3. V and J are TRBV29-1 and TRBJ2-7; 7 bases agree with TRBD2. V gave up 4 bases and J gave up 7 bases; unmatched junction bases: 10. The CDR3 is 13 amino acids. Germline V CDR1 and CDR2: SQVTM, ANQGSEA. DNA of the CDR3: TGCAGCGTTGTAAAGAACCGGGGAGGGGAGCAGTACTTC. Translation: CSVVKNRGGEQYF.

The gene calls are TRBV5-1 and TRBJ2-5; 8 bases are shared with TRBD2. The trim removed 10 bases at V and 5 bases at J, leaving 13 bases unmatched. Germline V gives CDR1 SGHRS, CDR2 YFSETQ. CDR3 length: 14 residues. For the CDR3, the DNA is TGCGCCGGCACTGTGGCGGGGGGCGCGGAGACCCAGTACTTC. It specifies CAGTVAGGAETQYF.

This clone was seen at least ten times. The genes are TRBV28 and TRBJ2-2; D is ambiguous. Per the germline V gene, CDR1 is MDHEN and CDR2 is SYDVKM. V lost 6 bases to trimming and J lost 0 bases, with 14 bases between them. The CDR3 sequence is 16 residues long. CDR3 in amino acids: CASSRWTVTNTGELFF. The CDR3 region has the DNA TGTGCCAGCAGCAGATGGACGGTCACGAACACCGGGGAGCTGTTTTTT.

This clone was detected only a few times. The V gene is TRBV19, the J gene TRBJ2-1; weak D call: TRBD1 (5 bases). Germline-derived CDR1 and CDR2 are LNHDA and SQIVND (reference sequence). This CDR3 is 14 amino acids long. V was trimmed by 4 bases and J by 7 bases, leaving 14 bases between them. Here the CDR3 reads CASSRGWVSNEQFF. The DNA of the CDR3 is TGTGCCAGTAGTAGGGGCTGGGTATCAAATGAGCAGTTCTTC.

This clone was counted ten times or more. In the same sample, other DNA sequences code for this CDR3. This rearrangement joins TRBV7-6 to TRBJ2-5; unclear D gene. This CDR3 comprises 13 residues. Between the trimmed V and J ends, which lost 1 base and 1 base, there was a span of 4 bases. Germline loops: CDR1 SGHVS, CDR2 FNYEAQ. The CDR3 nucleotides read TGTGCCAGCAGCTTAGGAGTCCAAGAGACCCAGTACTTC. It is translated as CASSLGVQETQYF.

This clone was recorded at least ten times. This sequence joins TRBV28 and TRBJ2-3; 7 bases align to TRBD2. Germline V gene data show CDR1 as MDHEN and CDR2 as SYDVKM. V was clipped by 1 base and J by 4 bases; unmatched bases: 5. CDR3 length: 15 residues. In nucleotides, the CDR3 is TGTGCCAGCAGTTTATCGCGGGGGAAGGCAGATACGCAGTATTTT. Residues: CASSLSRGKADTQYF.

Within the sample, this clone is medium-sized. This chain joins TRBV6-2 or TRBV6-3 and TRBJ1-2; D remains unclear. V gave up 7 bases and J gave up 0 bases, with 18 bases separating them. The length of the CDR3 is 16 residues. CDR1 and CDR2 (germline): MNHEY, SVGEGT. CDR3 amino acids: CASTDRREGPNYGYTF. In DNA, the CDR3 is TGTGCCAGCACCGACCGTCGCGAGGGCCCTAACTATGGCTACACCTTC.

The sample holds many counts of this clone. The chain links TRBV2 to TRBJ1-2; D not certain. V dropped 2 bases and J dropped 3 bases, with 1 base sitting between them. Germline assignment: CDR1 SNHLY and CDR2 FYNNEI. The CDR3 loop spans 11 amino acids. In nucleotides, the CDR3 is TGTGCCAGCAGTGAACACTATGGCTACACCTTC. Translated, it gives CASSEHYGYTF.

Of note for this clone: A read error may produce the germline difference seen at one junction end. The rearrangement joins TRBV11-1 to TRBJ1-2; 11 positions match TRBD1. This CDR3 has 19 amino acids. Germline CDR1 SGHAT, CDR2 FQDESV (reference sequence). The CDR3 region is CVSSQPGQGGGRVNYGYTF. CDR3 DNA: TGTGTCAGCAGCCAACCGGGACAGGGGGGCGGAAGGGTAAACTATGGCTACACCTTC.

The chain uses TRBV3-1 and TRBJ2-5, with D perhaps matching TRBD2 (6 bases). The CDR3 has 15 amino acids. Germline CDR1 is LGHDT and CDR2 is YNNKEL (reference sequence). Trimming cost V 7 bases and J 8 bases, with 23 bases left between them. Here the CDR3 reads CASILDSATGDTQYF. The CDR3 region has the DNA TGTGCCAGCATCCTGGACTCCGCTACGGGAGATACCCAGTACTTC.

About this clone: An end of the junction differs from the germline gene, which may be a read error. The V and J genes are TRBV2 and TRBJ1-2; D ambiguous. The CDR3 has 11 amino acids. Germline V gene sequence: CDR1 SNHLY, CDR2 FYNNEI. CDR3 residues: CSSLKGGIYTF. CDR3 coding DNA: TGTTCCAGCCTAAAGGGAGGGATCTACACCTTC.

At least ten counts were recorded for this clone. The V call is TRBV25-1, the J call TRBJ1-1; the D is unclear. The CDR3 runs to 14 residues. Germline CDR1 and CDR2: MGHDK and SYGVNS. Trimming removed 2 bases from V and 0 bases from J, with 7 bases in between. The CDR3 protein is CASSETALNTEAFF. The CDR3 coding sequence is TGTGCCAGCAGTGAAACAGCCCTGAACACTGAAGCTTTCTTT.

This clone is medium-sized within its sample. The chain employs TRBV20-1 and TRBJ1-2, with TRBD1 matching over 9 bases. Losses at the gene ends were 2 bases for V and 6 bases for J; bases not matched to a gene: 10. Germline CDR1 is DFQATT and CDR2 is SNEGSKA (reference sequence). The CDR3 has 15 amino acids. The CDR3 nucleotides are TGCAGTGCTAGATTAACGACAGGGGGTGGGAATGGCTACACCTTC. Residues: CSARLTTGGGNGYTF.

Judged by abundance, this clone is medium-sized. The genes are TRBV6-2 or TRBV6-3 and TRBJ1-2; D is perhaps TRBD1 (5 bases). This CDR3 region has 13 residues. Trimming stripped 0 bases from V and 8 bases from J, with 10 bases between. Germline V gene lookup returns CDR1 MNHEY and CDR2 SVGEGT. In DNA form, the CDR3 reads TGTGCCAGCAGTTACTCTTTCCAGGGCGGCTACACCTTC. This translates into CASSYSFQGGYTF.

On this clone: One junction end disagrees with the germline gene, perhaps due to a read error. The J gene is TRBJ2-3, the V gene TRBV4-2, with D perhaps TRBD2 (7 bases). This CDR3 has 16 residues. Germline lookup yields CDR1 LGHNA and CDR2 YNFKEQ. The CDR3 protein is CVSTTLLRGGADMQYF. For the CDR3, the DNA is TGTGTCAGCACCACCCTTCTAAGGGGGGGCGCAGATATGCAGTATTTT.

This clone has ten or more counts. The V call is TRBV12-3 or TRBV12-4, the J call TRBJ2-1; a weak D match, TRBD1 (6 bases). The CDR3 runs to 12 residues. V lost 6 bases and J 15 bases, leaving 18 bases between the germline ends. The CDR3 sequence is CASRAPGQGGFF. The CDR3 region has the DNA TGTGCCAGCAGGGCTCCGGGCCAAGGGGGGTTCTTC.

The rearrangement joins TRBV28 to TRBJ1-1; no clear D. This CDR3 is built from 14 residues. Germline values: CDR1 MDHEN, CDR2 SYDVKM. Trimming cost V 5 bases and J 5 bases, with 15 bases left between them. The CDR3 sequence is CASSPNNSYTEAFF. The CDR3 DNA sequence: TGTGCCAGCAGTCCAAACAATTCTTATACTGAAGCTTTCTTT.

Ten or more counts support this clone. The rearrangement joins TRBV20-1 to TRBJ2-7; either TRBD1 or TRBD2 may supply D (6 bases each). Deletions cut 3 bases from V and 2 bases from J, with 14 bases between. The CDR3 has 14 residues. Germline CDR1 and CDR2: DFQATT and SNEGSKA (reference sequence). The CDR3 DNA reads as TGCAGTGCTAGGAGGGATGGGGGGCCCTACGAGCAGTACTTC. Protein sequence: CSARRDGGPYEQYF.

This clone appeared many times. This chain connects TRBV14 to TRBJ2-2; D might be TRBD1 (5 bases). The CDR3 contains 16 residues. CDR1 is SGHDN and CDR2 is FVKESK in the germline V gene. Trimming stripped 0 bases from V and 8 bases from J, with 16 bases between. This chain's CDR3 is CASSQDDSSYRGELFF. As DNA, the CDR3 is TGTGCCAGCAGCCAAGATGACAGCTCCTATAGAGGGGAGCTGTTTTTT.

This clone was recorded many times. The chain joins TRBV28 to TRBJ1-2; 7 bases align to TRBD1. Germline values: CDR1 MDHEN, CDR2 SYDVKM. The CDR3 contains 17 residues. With V trimmed by 6 bases and J by 0 bases, 13 bases remained unmatched. Here the CDR3 DNA reads TGTGCCAGCAGACCTCAGACAGGGAGATTTGCTAACTATGGCTACACCTTC. This codes for CASRPQTGRFANYGYTF.

This clone occurred a few times. The chain joins TRBV6-5 to TRBJ2-3; 13 nucleotides agree with TRBD2. In germline, CDR1 is MNHEY, CDR2 SVGAGI. The CDR3 runs to 17 residues. The junction had 17 bases not matched to a gene; V was cut back by 5 bases and J by 12 bases. The CDR3 loop reads CASSRTSGGAQRGAQYF. The CDR3 coding sequence is TGTGCCAGCAGTCGGACTAGCGGGGGCGCGCAAAGGGGAGCACAGTATTTT.

This clone was recorded many times. A much more abundant neighbour one base away suggests this may be a read error. The sample has other DNA sequences that encode this CDR3 too. V usage is TRBV19 and J usage is TRBJ2-5; D gene unclear. V shed 6 bases and J shed 5 bases, with 16 bases lying between them. Germline values: CDR1 LNHDA, CDR2 SQIVND (reference sequence). The CDR3 is 14 residues long. The CDR3 here is CASSIPHRSETQYF. CDR3 DNA: TGTGCCAGTAGCATACCCCACAGATCTGAGACCCAGTACTTC. Full variable domain (rest looked up from reference TRBV19 and TRBJ2-5): DGGITQSPKYLFRKEGQNVTLSCEQNLNHDAMYWYRQDPGQGLRLIYYSQIVNDFQKGDIAEGYSVSREKKESFPLTVTSAQKNPTAFYLCASSIPHRSETQYFGPGTRLLVL.

This clone was detected ten times or more. This chain connects TRBV18 to TRBJ1-4; D is possibly TRBD1 (5 bases). In germline, CDR1 is KGHSH, CDR2 LQKENI. The CDR3 runs to 13 residues. Trimming removed 1 base from V and 7 bases from J, with 7 bases in between. CDR3 residues: CASSPRQGEKLFF. The CDR3 coding sequence is TGTGCCAGCTCACCACGGCAGGGTGAAAAACTGTTTTTT.

This clone showed up many times. The rearrangement links TRBV12-3 or TRBV12-4 to TRBJ1-1; D is possibly TRBD1 (5 bases). Deletions cut 3 bases from V and 7 bases from J, with 15 bases between. This CDR3 comprises 14 residues. CDR3 amino acids: CASSFSGGVGEAFF. DNA of the CDR3: TGTGCCAGCAGTTTCTCCGGGGGGGTTGGTGAAGCTTTCTTT.